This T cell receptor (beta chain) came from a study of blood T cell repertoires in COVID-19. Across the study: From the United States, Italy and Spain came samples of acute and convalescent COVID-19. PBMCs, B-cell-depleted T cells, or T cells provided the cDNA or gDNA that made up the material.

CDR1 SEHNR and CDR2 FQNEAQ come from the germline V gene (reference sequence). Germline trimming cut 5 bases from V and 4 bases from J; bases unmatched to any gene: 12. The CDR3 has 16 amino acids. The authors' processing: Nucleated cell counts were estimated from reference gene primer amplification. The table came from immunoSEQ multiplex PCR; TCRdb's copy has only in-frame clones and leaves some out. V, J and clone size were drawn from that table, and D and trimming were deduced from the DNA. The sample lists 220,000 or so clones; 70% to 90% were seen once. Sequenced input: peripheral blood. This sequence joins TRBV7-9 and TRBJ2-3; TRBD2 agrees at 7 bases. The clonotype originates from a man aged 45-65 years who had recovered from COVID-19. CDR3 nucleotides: TGTGCCAGCAGCCTCCGGGACTACAAACAGCCAGATACGCAGTATTTT. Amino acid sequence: CASSLRDYKQPDTQYF.